What follows describes a single T cell receptor beta chain. Antigen: not known. PCR involved 60 Vbeta and 13 Jbeta primers. Sequencing was performed with immunoSEQ multiplex PCR; in TCRdb, only in-frame clones are kept and a portion is missing. Its clone listing holds 90,000 to 120,000 clones. These data come from a study of cytomegalovirus exposure and HLA in healthy donors. Across the whole study: In an earlier analysis, some 110 million unique TCR beta sequences were found from 200 million or so T cells. Unique TCRs numbering about 87 million, obtained from HLA-typed donors, made up an early data release. The study, taken as a whole, reports: Earlier findings revealed that most TCR beta V segments proved productive either about 87% or about 30% of the time. Common viral pathogens seemed, in a later analysis, to connect with several of the most significant clusters.

Germline CDR1 and CDR2: LNHDA and SQIVND (reference sequence). The CDR3 is made up of 15 amino acids. The V end lost 5 bases, the J end lost 2 bases, and 15 bases lay between the germline ends. The V call is TRBV19, the J call TRBJ2-5; maybe TRBD2 (6 bases). This sequence was found in a man aged 50 or older in good health and CMV-seronegative. The sequencing input was PBMCs. The CDR3: CASSPQAGIQETQYF. The DNA of the CDR3 is TGTGCCAGTAGTCCCCAAGCGGGTATACAAGAGACCCAGTACTTC. The full variable domain, with the rest looked up from reference TRBV19 and TRBJ2-5, is DGGITQSPKYLFRKEGQNVTLSCEQNLNHDAMYWYRQDPGQGLRLIYYSQIVNDFQKGDIAEGYSVSREKKESFPLTVTSAQKNPTAFYLCASSPQAGIQETQYFGPGTRLLVL.